This paragraph covers one T cell receptor (beta chain) sequence. The assay was immunoSEQ multiplex PCR, and TCRdb's table has in-frame clones only and misses some. The repertoire holds hundreds of thousands of clones, with about 87% as singletons. The data are from a study of blood T cell repertoires in COVID-19. In the study overall: Sources were T cells, B-cell-depleted T cells, or PBMCs; the material itself was cDNA or gDNA.

This CDR3 contains 13 residues. Trimming left V 6 bases short and J 1 base short, with 9 bases between. The sample was peripheral blood. The chain recombines TRBV12-3 or TRBV12-4 with TRBJ1-1, with a tentative D call TRBD1 (6 bases). The TCR sequence derives from a woman aged 25 to 39 who had recovered from COVID-19. The CDR3 bases are TGTGCCAGCAGCCCACAGGGGAACACTGAAGCTTTCTTT. Encoded protein: CASSPQGNTEAFF.